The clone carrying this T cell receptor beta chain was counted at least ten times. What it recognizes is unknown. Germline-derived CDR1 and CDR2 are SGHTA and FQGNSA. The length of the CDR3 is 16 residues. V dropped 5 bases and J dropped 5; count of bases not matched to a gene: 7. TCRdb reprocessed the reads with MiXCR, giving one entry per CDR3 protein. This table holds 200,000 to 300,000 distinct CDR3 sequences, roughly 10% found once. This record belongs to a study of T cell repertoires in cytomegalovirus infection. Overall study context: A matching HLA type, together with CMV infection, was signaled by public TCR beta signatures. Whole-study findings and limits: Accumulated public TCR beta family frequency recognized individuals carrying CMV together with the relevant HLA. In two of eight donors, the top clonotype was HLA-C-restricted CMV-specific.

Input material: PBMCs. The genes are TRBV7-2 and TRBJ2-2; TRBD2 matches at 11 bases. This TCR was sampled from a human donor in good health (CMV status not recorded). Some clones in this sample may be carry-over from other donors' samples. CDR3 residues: CASSRRLAGKTGELFF. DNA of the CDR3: TGTGCCAGCAGCCGACGACTAGCGGGGAAGACCGGGGAGCTGTTTTTT.